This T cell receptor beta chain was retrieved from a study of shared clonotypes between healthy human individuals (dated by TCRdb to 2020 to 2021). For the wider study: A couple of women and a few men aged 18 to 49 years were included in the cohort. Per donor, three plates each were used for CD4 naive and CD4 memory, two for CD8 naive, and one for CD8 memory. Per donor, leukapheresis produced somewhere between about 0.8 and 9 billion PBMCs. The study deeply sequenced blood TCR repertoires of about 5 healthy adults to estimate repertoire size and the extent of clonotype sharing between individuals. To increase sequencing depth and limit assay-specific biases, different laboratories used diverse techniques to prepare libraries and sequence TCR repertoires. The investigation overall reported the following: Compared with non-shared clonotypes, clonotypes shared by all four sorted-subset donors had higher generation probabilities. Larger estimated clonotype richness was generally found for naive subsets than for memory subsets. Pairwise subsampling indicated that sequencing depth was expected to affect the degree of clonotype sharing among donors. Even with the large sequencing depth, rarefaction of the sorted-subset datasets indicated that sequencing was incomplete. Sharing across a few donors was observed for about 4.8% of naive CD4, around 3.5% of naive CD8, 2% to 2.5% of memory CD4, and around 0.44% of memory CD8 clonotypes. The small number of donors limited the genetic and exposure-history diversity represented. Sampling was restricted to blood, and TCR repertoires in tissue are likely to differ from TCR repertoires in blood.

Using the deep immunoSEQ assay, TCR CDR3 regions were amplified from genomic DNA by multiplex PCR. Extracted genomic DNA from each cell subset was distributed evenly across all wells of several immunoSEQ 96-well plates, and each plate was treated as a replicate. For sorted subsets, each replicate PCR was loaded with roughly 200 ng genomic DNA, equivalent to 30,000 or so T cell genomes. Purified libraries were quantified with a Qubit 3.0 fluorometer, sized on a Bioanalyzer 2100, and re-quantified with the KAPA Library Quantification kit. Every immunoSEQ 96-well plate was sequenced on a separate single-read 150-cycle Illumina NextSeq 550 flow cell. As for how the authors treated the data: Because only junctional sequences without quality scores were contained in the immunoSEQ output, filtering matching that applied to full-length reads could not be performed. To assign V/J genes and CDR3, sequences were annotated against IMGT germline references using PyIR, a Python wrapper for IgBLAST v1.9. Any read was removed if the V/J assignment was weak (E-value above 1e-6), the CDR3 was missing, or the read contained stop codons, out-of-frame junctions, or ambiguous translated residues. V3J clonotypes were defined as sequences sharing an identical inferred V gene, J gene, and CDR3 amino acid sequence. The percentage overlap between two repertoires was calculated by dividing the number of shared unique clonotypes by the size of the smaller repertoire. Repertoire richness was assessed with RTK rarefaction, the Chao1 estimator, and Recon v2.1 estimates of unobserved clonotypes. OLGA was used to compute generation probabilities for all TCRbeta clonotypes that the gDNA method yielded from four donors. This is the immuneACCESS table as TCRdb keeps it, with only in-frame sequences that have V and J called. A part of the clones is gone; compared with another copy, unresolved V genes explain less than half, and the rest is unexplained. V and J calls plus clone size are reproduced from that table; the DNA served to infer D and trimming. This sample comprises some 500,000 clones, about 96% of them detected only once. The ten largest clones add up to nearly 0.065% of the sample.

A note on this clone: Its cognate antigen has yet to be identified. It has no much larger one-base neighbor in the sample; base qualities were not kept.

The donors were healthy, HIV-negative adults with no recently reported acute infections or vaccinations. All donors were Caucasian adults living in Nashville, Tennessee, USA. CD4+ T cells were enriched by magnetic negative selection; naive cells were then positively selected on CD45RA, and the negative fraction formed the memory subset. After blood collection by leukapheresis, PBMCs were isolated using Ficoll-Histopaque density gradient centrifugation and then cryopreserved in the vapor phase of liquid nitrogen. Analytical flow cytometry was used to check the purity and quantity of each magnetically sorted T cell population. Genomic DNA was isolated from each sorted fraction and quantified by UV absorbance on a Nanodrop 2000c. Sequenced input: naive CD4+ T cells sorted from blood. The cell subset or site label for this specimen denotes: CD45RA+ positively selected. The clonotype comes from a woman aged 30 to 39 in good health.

The DNA sequence is given as TGTGCCAGCAGCAGGACTCCGGGACAGGCGACCCAGCATTTT. The resulting protein is CASSRTPGQATQHF. Recombination joined TRBV7-2 with TRBJ1-5, and 8 bases in between align with TRBD1. The CDR3 sequence holds 14 residues, the cysteine and phenylalanine included. Only the CDR3 portion is preserved as DNA: 42 bases, with reading frame beginning at the first base. The germline V gene provides CDR1 SGHTA and CDR2 FQGNSA. Unmatched junction bases come to 11, with V trimmed by 5 bases and J by 11 bases. With the portions outside the CDR3 filled from the reference TRBV7-2 and TRBJ1-5 genes, the complete variable region becomes GAGVSQSPSNKVTEKGKDVELRCDPISGHTALYWYRQSLGQGLEFLIYFQGNSAPDKSGLPSDRFSAERTGGSVSTLTIQRTQQEDSAVYLCASSRTPGQATQHFGDGTRLSIL.